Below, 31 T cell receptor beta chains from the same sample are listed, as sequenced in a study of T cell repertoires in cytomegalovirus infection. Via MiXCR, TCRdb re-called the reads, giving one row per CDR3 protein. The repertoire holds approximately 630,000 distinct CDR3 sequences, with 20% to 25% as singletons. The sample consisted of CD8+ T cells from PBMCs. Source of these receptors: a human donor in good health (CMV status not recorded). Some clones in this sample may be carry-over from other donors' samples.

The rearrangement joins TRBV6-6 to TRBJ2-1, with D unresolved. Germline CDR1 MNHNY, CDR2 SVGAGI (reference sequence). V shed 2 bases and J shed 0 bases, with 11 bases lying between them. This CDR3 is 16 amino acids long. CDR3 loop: CASSYGWDSSYNEQFF. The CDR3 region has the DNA TGTGCCAGCAGTTACGGGTGGGATAGCTCCTACAATGAGCAGTTCTTC.

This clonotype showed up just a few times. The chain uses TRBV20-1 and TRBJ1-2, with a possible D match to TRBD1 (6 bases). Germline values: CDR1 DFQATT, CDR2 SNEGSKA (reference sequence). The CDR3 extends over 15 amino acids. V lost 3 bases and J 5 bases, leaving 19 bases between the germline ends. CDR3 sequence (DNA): TGCAGTGCTAGTGGGACCTTGGGGGCAGGTTATGGCTACACCTTC. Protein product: CSASGTLGAGYGYTF.

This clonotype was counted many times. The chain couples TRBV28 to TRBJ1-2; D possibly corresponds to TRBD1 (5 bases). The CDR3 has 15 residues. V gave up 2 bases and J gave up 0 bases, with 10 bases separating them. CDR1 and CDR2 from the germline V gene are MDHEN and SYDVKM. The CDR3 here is CASSLGGETNYGYTF. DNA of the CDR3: TGTGCCAGCAGTTTAGGGGGGGAAACTAACTATGGCTACACCTTC.

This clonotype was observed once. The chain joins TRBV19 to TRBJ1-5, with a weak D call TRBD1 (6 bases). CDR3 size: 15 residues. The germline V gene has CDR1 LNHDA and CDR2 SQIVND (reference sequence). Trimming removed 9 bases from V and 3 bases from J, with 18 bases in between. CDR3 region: CASHLGQGFNQPQHF. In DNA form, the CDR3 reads TGTGCCAGCCACCTTGGTCAGGGGTTCAATCAGCCCCAGCATTTT.

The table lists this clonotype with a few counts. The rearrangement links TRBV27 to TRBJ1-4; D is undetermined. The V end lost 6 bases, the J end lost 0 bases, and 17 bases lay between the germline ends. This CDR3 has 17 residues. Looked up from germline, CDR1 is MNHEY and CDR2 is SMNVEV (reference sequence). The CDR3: CASSLVGGLATNEKLFF. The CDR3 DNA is TGTGCCAGCAGCCTAGTTGGAGGGCTTGCAACTAATGAAAAACTGTTTTTT.

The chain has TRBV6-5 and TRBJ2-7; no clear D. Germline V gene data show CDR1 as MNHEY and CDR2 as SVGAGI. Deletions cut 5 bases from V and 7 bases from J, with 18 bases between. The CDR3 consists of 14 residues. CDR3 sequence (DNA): TGTGCCAGCAGTGGATCCGGGCCATCAGGTGAGCAGTACTTC. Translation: CASSGSGPSGEQYF.

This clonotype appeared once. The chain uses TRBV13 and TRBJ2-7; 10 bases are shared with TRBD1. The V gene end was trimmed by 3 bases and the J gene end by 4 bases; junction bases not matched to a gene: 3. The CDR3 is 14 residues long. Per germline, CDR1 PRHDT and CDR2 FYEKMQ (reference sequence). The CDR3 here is CASSLTGGMYEQYF. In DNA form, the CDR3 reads TGTGCCAGCAGCTTGACAGGGGGCATGTACGAGCAGTACTTC. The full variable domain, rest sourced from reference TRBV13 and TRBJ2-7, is AAGVIQSPRHLIKEKRETATLKCYPIPRHDTVYWYQQGPGQDPQFLISFYEKMQSDKGSIPDRFSAQQFSDYHSELNMSSLELGDSALYFCASSLTGGMYEQYFGPGTRLTVT.

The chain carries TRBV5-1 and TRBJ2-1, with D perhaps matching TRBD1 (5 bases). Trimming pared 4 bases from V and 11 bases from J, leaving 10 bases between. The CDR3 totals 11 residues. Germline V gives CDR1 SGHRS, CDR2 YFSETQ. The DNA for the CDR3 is TGCGCCAGCAGCCCTGGGGCCCAGCAGTTCTTC. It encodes CASSPGAQQFF.

The CDR3 loop is CASRPRVTSDNAYEQYF. The CDR3 DNA sequence: TGTGCCAGCAGGCCCAGGGTAACTAGCGACAATGCCTACGAGCAGTACTTC. This chain uses TRBV6-6 with TRBJ2-7; 7 bases are a match to TRBD2. V was pared by 6 bases and J by 2 bases, with 16 bases of the junction left unmatched. Germline V gene lookup returns CDR1 MNHNY and CDR2 SVGAGI (reference sequence). This CDR3 contains 17 residues.

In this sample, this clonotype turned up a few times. The CDR3 region has the DNA TGCAGCGTAGGAGGGGGAGATTACGAGCAGTACTTC. Translating it yields CSVGGGDYEQYF. The chain employs TRBV29-1 and TRBJ2-7; either TRBD1 or TRBD2 may supply D (6 bases each). The CDR3 is 12 residues long. V lost 6 bases to trimming and J lost 4 bases, with 13 bases between them. Germline values: CDR1 SQVTM, CDR2 ANQGSEA.

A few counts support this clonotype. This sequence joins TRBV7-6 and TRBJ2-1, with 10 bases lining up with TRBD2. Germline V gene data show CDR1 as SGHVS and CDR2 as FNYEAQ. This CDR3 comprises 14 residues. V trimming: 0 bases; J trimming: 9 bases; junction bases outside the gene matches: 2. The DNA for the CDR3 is TGTGCCAGCAGCTTAGCGGGGACTAGCGCTGAGCAGTTCTTC. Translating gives CASSLAGTSAEQFF.

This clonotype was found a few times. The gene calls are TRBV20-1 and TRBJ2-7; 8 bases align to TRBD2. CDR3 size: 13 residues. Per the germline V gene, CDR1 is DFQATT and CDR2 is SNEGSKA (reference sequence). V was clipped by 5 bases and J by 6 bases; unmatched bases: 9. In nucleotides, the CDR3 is TGCAGTGCTCGGGGACTAGAAGCTCCCGAGCAGTACGTC. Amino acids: CSARGLEAPEQYV.

CDR3 coding DNA: TGTGCCATCAGCCAGCGCAGGGAGAAGAACAATCAGCCCCAGCATTTT. Its protein product is CAISQRREKNNQPQHF. V and J are TRBV10-3 and TRBJ1-5; weak D call: TRBD1 (5 bases). Germline assignment: CDR1 ENHRY and CDR2 SYGVKD. V lost 6 bases, J lost 3 bases, and 18 bases lay in between. This CDR3 is 16 amino acids long.

The CDR3 loop reads CAISAGTGSYEQYF. The CDR3 nucleotides read TGTGCCATCAGCGCCGGGACAGGGAGTTACGAGCAGTACTTC. The chain is built from TRBV10-3 and TRBJ2-7; 9 bases match TRBD1. The V gene end was trimmed by 6 bases and the J gene end by 4 bases; junction bases not matched to a gene: 7. This CDR3 region has 14 residues. Looked up from germline, CDR1 is ENHRY and CDR2 is SYGVKD.

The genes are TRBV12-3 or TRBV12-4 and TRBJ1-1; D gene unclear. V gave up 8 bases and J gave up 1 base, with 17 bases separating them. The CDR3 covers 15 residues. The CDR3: CASCTSDIKNTEAFF. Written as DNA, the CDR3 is TGTGCCAGCTGTACCTCTGACATAAAGAACACTGAAGCTTTCTTT.

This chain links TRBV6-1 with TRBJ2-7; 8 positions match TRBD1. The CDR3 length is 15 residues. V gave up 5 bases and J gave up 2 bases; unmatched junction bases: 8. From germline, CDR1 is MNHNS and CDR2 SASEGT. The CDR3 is CASSYGQGATYEQYF. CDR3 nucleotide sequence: TGTGCCAGCAGTTACGGGCAGGGGGCAACCTACGAGCAGTACTTC.

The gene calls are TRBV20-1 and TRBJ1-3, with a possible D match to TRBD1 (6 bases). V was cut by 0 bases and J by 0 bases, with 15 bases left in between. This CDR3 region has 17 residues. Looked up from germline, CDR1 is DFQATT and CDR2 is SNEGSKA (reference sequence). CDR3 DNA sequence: TGCAGTGCTAGAGAGGGGGCGGGAAGGGGCTCTGGAAACACCATATATTTT. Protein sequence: CSAREGAGRGSGNTIYF.

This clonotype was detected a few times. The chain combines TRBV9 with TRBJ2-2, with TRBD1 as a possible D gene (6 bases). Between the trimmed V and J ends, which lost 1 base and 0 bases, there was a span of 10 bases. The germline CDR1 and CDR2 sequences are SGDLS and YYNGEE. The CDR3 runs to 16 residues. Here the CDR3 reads CASSVPGASNTGELFF. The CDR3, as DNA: TGTGCCAGCAGCGTACCAGGGGCGTCGAACACCGGGGAGCTGTTTTTT.

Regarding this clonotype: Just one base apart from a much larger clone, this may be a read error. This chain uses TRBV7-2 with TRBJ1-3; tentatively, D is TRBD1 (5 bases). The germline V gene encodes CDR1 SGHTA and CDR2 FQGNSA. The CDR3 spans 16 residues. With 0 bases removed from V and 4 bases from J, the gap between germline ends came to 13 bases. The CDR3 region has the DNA TGTGCCAGCAGCTTAGCCCTCGCGGACAAGGGAAACACCATATATTTT. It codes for CASSLALADKGNTIYF.

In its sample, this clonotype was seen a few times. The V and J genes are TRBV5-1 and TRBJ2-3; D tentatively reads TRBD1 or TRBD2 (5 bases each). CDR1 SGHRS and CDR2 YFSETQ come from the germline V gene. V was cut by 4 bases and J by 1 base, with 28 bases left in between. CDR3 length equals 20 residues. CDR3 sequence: CASSLRWVPSRDRGTDTQYF. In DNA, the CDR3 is TGCGCCAGCAGCCTCCGTTGGGTCCCTAGTCGGGACCGGGGCACAGATACGCAGTATTTT.

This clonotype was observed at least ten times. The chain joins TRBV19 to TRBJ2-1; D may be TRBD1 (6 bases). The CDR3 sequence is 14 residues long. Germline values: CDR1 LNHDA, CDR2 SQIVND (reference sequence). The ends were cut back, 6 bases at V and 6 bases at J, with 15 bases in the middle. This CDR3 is CASSRRGALNEQFF. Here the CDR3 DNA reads TGTGCCAGTAGCCGCAGGGGCGCCCTCAATGAGCAGTTCTTC.

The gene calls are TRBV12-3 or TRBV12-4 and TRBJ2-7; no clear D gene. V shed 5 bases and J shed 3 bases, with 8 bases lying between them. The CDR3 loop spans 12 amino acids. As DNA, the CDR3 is TGTGCCAGCAGTACGCTCTTCTACGAGCAGTACTTC. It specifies CASSTLFYEQYF.

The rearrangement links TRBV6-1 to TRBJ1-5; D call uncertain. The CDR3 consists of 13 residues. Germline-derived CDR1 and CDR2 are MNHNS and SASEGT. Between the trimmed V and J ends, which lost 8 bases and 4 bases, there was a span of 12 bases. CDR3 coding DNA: TGTGCCAGCGGACTTTCGGAAAATCAGCCCCAGCATTTT. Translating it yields CASGLSENQPQHF.

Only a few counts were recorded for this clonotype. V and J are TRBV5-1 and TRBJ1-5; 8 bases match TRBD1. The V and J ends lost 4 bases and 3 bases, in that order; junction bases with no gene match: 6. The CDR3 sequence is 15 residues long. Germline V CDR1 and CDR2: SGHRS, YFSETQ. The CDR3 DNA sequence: TGCGCCAGCAGCGACGGGACAGGAGACAATCAGCCCCAGCATTTT. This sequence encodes CASSDGTGDNQPQHF.

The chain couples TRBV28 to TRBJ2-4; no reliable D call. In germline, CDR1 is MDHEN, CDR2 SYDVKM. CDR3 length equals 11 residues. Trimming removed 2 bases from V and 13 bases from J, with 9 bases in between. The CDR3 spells CASSLGPLQYF. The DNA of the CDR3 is TGTGCCAGCAGTTTAGGGCCCCTGCAGTACTTC.

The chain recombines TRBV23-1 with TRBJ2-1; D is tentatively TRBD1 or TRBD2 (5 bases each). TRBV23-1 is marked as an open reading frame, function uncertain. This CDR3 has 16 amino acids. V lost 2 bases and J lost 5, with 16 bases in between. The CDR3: CASSQPPGAFDNEQFF. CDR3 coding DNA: TGCGCCAGCAGTCAACCCCCCGGGGCGTTTGACAATGAGCAGTTCTTC.

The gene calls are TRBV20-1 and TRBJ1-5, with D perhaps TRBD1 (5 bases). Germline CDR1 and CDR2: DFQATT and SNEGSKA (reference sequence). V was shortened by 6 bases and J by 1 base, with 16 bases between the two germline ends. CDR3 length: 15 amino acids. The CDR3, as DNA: TGCAGTGCCGAGAGAGGGGTGAGAAGCAATCAGCCCCAGCATTTT. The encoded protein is CSAERGVRSNQPQHF.

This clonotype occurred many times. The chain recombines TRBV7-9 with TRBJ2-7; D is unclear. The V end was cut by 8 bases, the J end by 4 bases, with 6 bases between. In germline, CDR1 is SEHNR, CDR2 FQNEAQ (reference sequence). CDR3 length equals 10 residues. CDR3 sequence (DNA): TGTGCCAGCGGGGATTACGAGCAGTACGTC. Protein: CASGDYEQYV.

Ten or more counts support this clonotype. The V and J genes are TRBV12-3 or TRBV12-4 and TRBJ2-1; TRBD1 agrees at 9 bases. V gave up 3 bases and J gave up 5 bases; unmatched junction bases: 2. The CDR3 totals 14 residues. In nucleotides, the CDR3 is TGTGCCAGCAGTTTCTGGGACAGGGACAATGAGCAGTTCTTC. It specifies CASSFWDRDNEQFF.

CDR3 sequence reads: CASSSLARQRMDGELFF. For the CDR3, the DNA is TGTGCCAGCAGCTCTCTGGCCCGACAGAGAATGGACGGGGAGCTGTTTTTT. The chain couples TRBV9 to TRBJ2-2; D possibly corresponds to TRBD1 (5 bases). The V gene's germline CDR1 is SGDLS and CDR2 YYNGEE. V lost 4 bases and J 7 bases, leaving 23 bases between the germline ends. CDR3 length equals 17 residues.

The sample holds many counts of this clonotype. CDR3 protein: CASSESGFIYEQYF. The CDR3, as DNA: TGTGCCAGCAGTGAGTCAGGTTTCATCTACGAGCAGTACTTC. The chain recombines TRBV6-1 with TRBJ2-7; D gene unclear. Trimming took 3 bases from V and 3 from J, leaving 12 bases between them. The germline V gene encodes CDR1 MNHNS and CDR2 SASEGT. The CDR3 extends over 14 amino acids.